This T cell receptor beta chain was captured by sequencing in a study of OX40 agonist ivuxolimab in advanced cancers. Assay used: immunoSEQ multiplex PCR; TCRdb lists only in-frame clones, some missing. The repertoire holds 37,000 or so clones, with more than 85% as singletons. V was pared by 1 base and J by 4 bases, with 13 bases between. The CDR3 consists of 15 residues. Germline lookup yields CDR1 SGHAT and CDR2 FQNNGV. This TCR was sampled from an adult with an advanced solid tumor such as melanoma, head and neck, liver or kidney cancer. The material was CD4+ or CD8+ T cells sorted from blood, obtained in a trial of the OX40 agonist ivuxolimab. The chain is built from TRBV11-2 and TRBJ1-1; D not resolved. The CDR3 here is CASSLVGGSGTEAFF. CDR3 bases: TGTGCCAGCAGCTTAGTTGGAGGGTCGGGCACTGAAGCTTTCTTT.